A single sample is the source of the 2 T cell receptor beta chains below, sequenced in a study of Ad26.COV2.S vaccination and SARS-CoV-2 variants. Only in-frame clones appear in the TCRdb table, and some are missing; sequencing was by immunoSEQ multiplex PCR. The sample consists of roughly 270,000 clones, around 87% of them appearing once. As to treatment: some 20 received Ad26.COV2.S at low or high dose, single or two shots; about 5 received placebo; per-sample allocation not given. Specimen acquisition occurred on day 63 following the initial vaccine or placebo injection. Here the sequenced sample was peripheral blood, taken in a trial of Ad26.COV2.S vaccine versus placebo. These receptors were obtained from a person between 18 and 65 years old who received the Ad26.COV2.S COVID-19 vaccine or a placebo.

In DNA form, the CDR3 reads TGTGCCAGCTCACCCGGGGCAGGGTTCGACACTGAAGCTTTCTTT. Residues: CASSPGAGFDTEAFF. J is TRBJ1-1 and V is TRBV18, with D maybe TRBD1 (5 bases). The V end was cut by 3 bases, the J end by 3 bases, with 14 bases between. Germline values: CDR1 KGHSH, CDR2 LQKENI. The CDR3 contains 15 residues.

The rearrangement joins TRBV5-4 to TRBJ2-5; 7 positions match TRBD1. J gave up 5 bases and V 2 bases, and 6 bases lay outside the gene matches. This CDR3 spans 14 amino acids. Germline lookup yields CDR1 SGHNT and CDR2 YYREEE (reference sequence). In DNA, the CDR3 is TGTGCCAGCAGCTTAGACAGGGCACGGGAGACCCAGTACTTC. Protein: CASSLDRARETQYF.